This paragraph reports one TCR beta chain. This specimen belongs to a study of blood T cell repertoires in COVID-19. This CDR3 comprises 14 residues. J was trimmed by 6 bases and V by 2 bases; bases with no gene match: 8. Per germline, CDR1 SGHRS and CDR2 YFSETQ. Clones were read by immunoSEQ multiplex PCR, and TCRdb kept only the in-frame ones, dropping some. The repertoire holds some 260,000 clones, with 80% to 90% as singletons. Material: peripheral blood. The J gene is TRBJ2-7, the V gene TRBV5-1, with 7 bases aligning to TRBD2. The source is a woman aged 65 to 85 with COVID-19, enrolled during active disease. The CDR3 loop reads CASSLLAGVGEQYF. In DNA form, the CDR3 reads TGCGCCAGCAGCTTACTCGCGGGGGTCGGCGAGCAGTACTTC.